This T cell receptor beta chain was sequenced in a study of T-cell reconstitution after alpha-beta-depleted transplantation in children. Study findings and constraints: Several hundred rapidly expanded clones from non-depleted graft cells reportedly supplied alpha-beta T cells about two months post-transplant. Newly made T cells mostly supplied T-cell counts and diversity one year after transplant.

This clonotype was counted only a few times. The antigen is not known. Unique molecular identifiers were incorporated into the prepared TCRbeta library. TCRdb reprocessed the PCR reads via MiXCR and lists one record per CDR3 protein. The profile covers around 700,000 distinct CDR3 sequences, with about an eighth appearing a single time and roughly 0.84% taken by the ten largest. Trimming removed 3 bases from V and 2 bases from J, with 15 bases in between. There are 15 residues in the CDR3. The germline V gene has CDR1 DFQATT and CDR2 SNEGSKA (reference sequence). The chain couples TRBV20-1 to TRBJ2-3; the D is unclear. The source was PBMCs, collected before TCRalphabeta/CD19-depleted stem cell transplant. This receptor was taken from a girl under 10 years old with congenital amegakaryocytic thrombocytopenia, due to receive a stem cell transplant. The CDR3 here is CSARDALGPTDTQYF. The CDR3, as DNA: TGCAGTGCTAGGGACGCGTTAGGCCCCACAGATACGCAGTATTTT.